These 6 T cell receptor beta chains share one sample of origin, sequenced in a study of blood T cell repertoires in COVID-19. Here immunoSEQ multiplex PCR was the method, and the copy in TCRdb shows in-frame clones only, minus some. The table includes 70,000 to 75,000 clones, approximately 80% detected once. Sample: peripheral blood. All receptors derive from a woman aged 80 or older with active or convalescent COVID-19.

V and J are TRBV28 and TRBJ1-2; a possible D gene is TRBD1 (6 bases). The germline gives CDR1 MDHEN, CDR2 SYDVKM. The CDR3 is made up of 15 amino acids. With 8 bases removed from V and 4 bases from J, the gap between germline ends came to 20 bases. This chain's CDR3 is CASETSGTFVYGYTF. DNA of the CDR3: TGTGCCAGCGAGACGTCCGGGACATTCGTCTATGGCTACACCTTC.

This clone appeared a single time. The chain carries TRBV7-2 and TRBJ1-3; D is unresolved. The CDR3 totals 13 residues. Germline lookup yields CDR1 SGHTA and CDR2 FQGNSA. V was cut by 7 bases and J by 0 bases, with 7 bases left in between. The DNA of the CDR3 is TGTGCCAGCAAATTGGCCTCTGGAAACACCATATATTTT. It yields the protein CASKLASGNTIYF. Looking up the rest from reference TRBV7-2 and TRBJ1-3 gives the full variable domain: GAGVSQSPSNKVTEKGKDVELRCDPISGHTALYWYRQSLGQGLEFLIYFQGNSAPDKSGLPSDRFSAERTGGSVSTLTIQRTQQEDSAVYLCASKLASGNTIYFGEGSWLTVV.

The chain joins TRBV6-6 to TRBJ1-5, with 8 nucleotides matching TRBD1. V lost 6 bases to trimming and J lost 6 bases; unmatched junction nucleotides: 7. The CDR3 consists of 14 residues. Germline CDR1 MNHNY, CDR2 SVGAGI (reference sequence). Written as DNA, the CDR3 is TGTGCCAGCAGAAACAGACAGGGGACTCAGCCCCAGCATTTT. It codes for CASRNRQGTQPQHF.

The chain links TRBV11-2 to TRBJ2-3; TRBD2 agrees at 8 bases. The CDR3 has 15 residues. Germline V lookup: CDR1 SGHAT, CDR2 FQNNGV. V was clipped by 1 base and J by 3 bases; unmatched bases: 3. The CDR3 reads CASSLGPSGTDTQYF. CDR3 nucleotide sequence: TGTGCCAGCAGCTTAGGTCCTAGCGGGACAGATACGCAGTATTTT.

Only one count was recorded for this clone. The V call is TRBV14, the J call TRBJ2-4; TRBD2 agrees at 7 bases. Germline values: CDR1 SGHDN, CDR2 FVKESK. The CDR3 consists of 16 residues. V lost 2 bases to trimming and J lost 7 bases; unmatched junction nucleotides: 11. CDR3 protein: CASSQLRGEGKNIQYF. The CDR3 DNA reads TGTGCCAGCAGCCAATTAAGAGGGGAGGGGAAGAACATTCAGTACTTC.

The J gene is TRBJ1-1, the V gene TRBV6-2 or TRBV6-3; the D gene is possibly TRBD1 (6 bases). V lost 3 bases and J 1 base, leaving 9 bases between the germline ends. The length of the CDR3 is 14 residues. Germline CDR1 is MNHEY and CDR2 is SVGEGT. The chain's CDR3 is CASSYNRENTEAFF. The CDR3 DNA is TGTGCCAGCAGTTATAACAGGGAGAACACTGAAGCTTTCTTT.